The clone carrying this TCR beta chain was seen a single time. These data originate in a study of graft-versus-host responses after intestinal transplantation. Overall study: Anti-thymocyte globulin induction was given to all recipients, followed by tacrolimus and steroids for about 3 years.

TCRdb's copy holds only in-frame clones and misses some; the assay was immunoSEQ multiplex PCR. This sample yields 14,000 or so clones, of which around two fifths are seen a single time; approximately 15% belongs to the top ten. Broader study findings: Circulating GvH clones peaking coincided with falling HvG clones soon after transplant.

Trimming took 5 bases from V and 0 from J, leaving 13 bases between them. This CDR3 contains 15 residues. Per germline, CDR1 MNHEY and CDR2 SMNVEV (reference sequence). Around 200,000 CFSE-labeled responder cells were plated with around 200,000 irradiated, violet-dye-labeled stimulator cells. Post-reaction, proliferating CD3+CD4+ and CD3+CD8+ responders (CFSE-low) were sorted. The chain has TRBV27 and TRBJ2-5; D might be TRBD1 (5 bases). The TCR was taken from a human patient who received an intestinal transplant. The sequencing used alloreactive CD8+ T cells from a mixed lymphocyte reaction culture, collected before intestinal transplant. The subset is: CFSE-low proliferating T cells sorted from approximately 6-day pre-transplant mixed lymphocyte reaction (GvH or HvG direction). The CDR3 DNA follows: TGTGCCAGCAGTCCCCGGACACTGTACCAAGAGACCCAGTACTTC. It specifies CASSPRTLYQETQYF.